This T cell receptor beta chain was identified during a study of human T cells and chemical hapten exposure. Time point noted: patch test 1, 2 weeks after DPC sensitization. This sample's treatment: therapeutic diphenylcyclopropenone sensitization with weekly scalp DPC. The germline gives CDR1 MNHEY, CDR2 SVGAGI. The CDR3 totals 17 residues. V trimming: 1 base; J trimming: 6 bases; junction bases outside the gene matches: 9. Using its own MiXCR run on the RACE reads, TCRdb lists one record per CDR3 protein. The sample gives fewer than 500,000 distinct CDR3 sequences, more than 4.5% of which show up once; approximately 2.3% is in the top ten.

V usage is TRBV6-5 and J usage is TRBJ2-2; 9 bases agree with TRBD1. The sequenced sample was whole blood, obtained in connection with sensitization to the hapten diphenylcyclopropenone (DPC). The TCR sequence derives from a woman between 45 and 60 years old with alopecia areata. Some clones in this sample may be carry-over from other donors' samples. The CDR3 DNA sequence: TGTGCCAGCAGTTACTGGCCGGGACAGGGTAACGCCGGGGAGCTGTTTTTT. Encoded protein: CASSYWPGQGNAGELFF.